The subject of this entry is one TCR beta chain. From germline, CDR1 is SGDLS and CDR2 YYNGEE. CDR3 length: 14 amino acids. Trimming at V came to 3 bases and at J to 2 bases, leaving 5 bases not matched to a gene. The data belong to a study of cytomegalovirus exposure and HLA in healthy donors. Data came from immunoSEQ multiplex PCR; TCRdb stores just in-frame clones and leaves some out. The table shows around 160,000 clones, with around 82% occurring only once. These donors were members of the approximately 120-subject validation cohort, a group separate from the roughly 670-subject first cohort. Sequencing input: PBMCs. J is TRBJ2-7 and V is TRBV9; 7 bases are shared with TRBD1. This sequence was found in a man under 40 in good health and CMV-seropositive. The CDR3 is CASSAEGQPYEQYF. The DNA of the CDR3 is TGTGCCAGCAGCGCCGAGGGACAGCCCTACGAGCAGTACTTC.